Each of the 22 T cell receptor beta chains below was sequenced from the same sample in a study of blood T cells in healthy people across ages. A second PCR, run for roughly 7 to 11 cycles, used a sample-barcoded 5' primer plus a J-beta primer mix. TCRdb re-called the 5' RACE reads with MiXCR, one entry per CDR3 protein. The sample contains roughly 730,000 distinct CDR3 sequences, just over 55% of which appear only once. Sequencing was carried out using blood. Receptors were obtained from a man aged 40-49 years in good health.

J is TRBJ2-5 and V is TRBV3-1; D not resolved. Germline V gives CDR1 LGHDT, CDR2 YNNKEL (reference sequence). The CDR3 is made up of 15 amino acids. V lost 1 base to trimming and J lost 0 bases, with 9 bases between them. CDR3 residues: CASSQATAYQETQYF. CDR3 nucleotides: TGTGCCAGCAGCCAAGCGACGGCGTACCAAGAGACCCAGTACTTC.

The CDR3 DNA follows: TGTGCCAGCAGTCCAATTGGGTTGTACAATGAGCAGTACTTC. The encoded protein is CASSPIGLYNEQYF. The rearrangement joins TRBV25-1 to TRBJ2-1; D remains unclear. The DNA matches TRBJ2-7 better at its end, which makes the J call doubtful. Germline-derived CDR1 and CDR2 are MGHDK and SYGVNS. This CDR3 comprises 14 residues.

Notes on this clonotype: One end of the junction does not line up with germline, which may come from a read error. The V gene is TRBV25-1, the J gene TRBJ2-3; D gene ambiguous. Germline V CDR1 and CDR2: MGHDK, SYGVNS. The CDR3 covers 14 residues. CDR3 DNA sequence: TGTGCCGGCAGTGATCAGGACGGCACAGATACGCAGTATTTT. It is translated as CAGSDQDGTDTQYF.

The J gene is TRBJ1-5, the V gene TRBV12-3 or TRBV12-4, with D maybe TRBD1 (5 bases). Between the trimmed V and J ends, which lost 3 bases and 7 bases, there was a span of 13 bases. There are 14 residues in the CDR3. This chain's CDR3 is CASSLGEGYQPQHF. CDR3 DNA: TGTGCCAGCAGTTTGGGGGAGGGTTACCAGCCCCAGCATTTT.

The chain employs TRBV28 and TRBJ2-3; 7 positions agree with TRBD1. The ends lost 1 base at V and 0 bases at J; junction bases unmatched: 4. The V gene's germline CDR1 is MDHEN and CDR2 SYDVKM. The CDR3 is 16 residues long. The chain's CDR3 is CASSLSRGLSTDTQYF. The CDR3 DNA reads TGTGCCAGCAGTTTATCTAGGGGGCTCAGCACAGATACGCAGTATTTT.

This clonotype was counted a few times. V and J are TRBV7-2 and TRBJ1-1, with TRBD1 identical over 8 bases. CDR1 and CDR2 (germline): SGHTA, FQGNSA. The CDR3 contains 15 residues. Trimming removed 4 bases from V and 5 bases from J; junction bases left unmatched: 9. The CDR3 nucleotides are TGTGCCAGCAGCTCCTCCAATACAGGGGGGACTGAAGCTTTCTTT. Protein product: CASSSSNTGGTEAFF.

CDR3 nucleotide sequence: TGCGCCACCTCACCTCTTAGCGGGGCCGCCTACAATGAGCAGTTCTTC. Its protein product is CATSPLSGAAYNEQFF. The J gene is TRBJ2-1, the V gene TRBV5-1; 8 nucleotides align to TRBD2. This CDR3 spans 16 amino acids. J lost 2 bases, V lost 9 bases, and 13 bases had no gene match. In germline, CDR1 is SGHRS, CDR2 YFSETQ.

The CDR3 coding sequence is TGTGCCAGCAGCTACGGGACAGGGTTGGTAATCGATACGCAGTATTTT. This translates into CASSYGTGLVIDTQYF. The J gene is TRBJ2-3, the V gene TRBV25-1; 9 bases are shared with TRBD1. J lost 6 bases, V lost 6 bases, and 13 bases had no gene match. Germline V lookup: CDR1 MGHDK, CDR2 SYGVNS. The CDR3 covers 16 residues. Together with reference TRBV25-1 and TRBJ2-3, the CDR3 gives the full variable domain: EADIYQTPRYLVIGTGKKITLECSQTMGHDKMYWYQQDPGMELHLIHYSYGVNSTEKGDLSSESTVSRIRTEHFPLTLESARPSHTSQYLCASSYGTGLVIDTQYFGPGTRLTVL.

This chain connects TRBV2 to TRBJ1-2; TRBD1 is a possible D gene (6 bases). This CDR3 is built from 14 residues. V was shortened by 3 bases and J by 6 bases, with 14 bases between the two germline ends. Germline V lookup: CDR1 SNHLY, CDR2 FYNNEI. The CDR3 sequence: CASSDTTGQNGYTF. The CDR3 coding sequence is TGTGCCAGCAGTGACACGACAGGACAGAATGGCTACACCTTC.

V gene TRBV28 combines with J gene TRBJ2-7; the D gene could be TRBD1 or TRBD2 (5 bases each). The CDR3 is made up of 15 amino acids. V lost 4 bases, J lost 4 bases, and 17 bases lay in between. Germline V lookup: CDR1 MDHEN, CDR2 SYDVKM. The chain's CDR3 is CASSSPRTRTYEQYF. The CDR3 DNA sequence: TGTGCCAGCAGTTCCCCACGGACACGGACTTACGAGCAGTACTTC.

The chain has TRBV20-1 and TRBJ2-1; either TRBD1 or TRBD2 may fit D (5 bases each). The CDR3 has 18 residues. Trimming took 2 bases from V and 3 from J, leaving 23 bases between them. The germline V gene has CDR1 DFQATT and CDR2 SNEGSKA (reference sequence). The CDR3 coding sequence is TGCAGTGCTAGATTTTTAGGGGAGTGGAGAGGGCTCTACAATGAGCAGTTCTTC. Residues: CSARFLGEWRGLYNEQFF.

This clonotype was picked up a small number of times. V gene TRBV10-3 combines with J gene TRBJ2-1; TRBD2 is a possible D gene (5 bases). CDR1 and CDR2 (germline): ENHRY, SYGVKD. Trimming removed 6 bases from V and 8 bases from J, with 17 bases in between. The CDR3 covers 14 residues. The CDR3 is CAIRPGGAGDEQFF. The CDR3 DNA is TGTGCCATCAGGCCCGGCGGCGCGGGCGATGAGCAGTTCTTC.

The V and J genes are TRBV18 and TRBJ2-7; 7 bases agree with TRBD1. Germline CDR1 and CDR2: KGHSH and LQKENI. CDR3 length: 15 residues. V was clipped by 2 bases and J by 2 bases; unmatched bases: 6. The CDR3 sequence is CASSPFEGQTYEQYF. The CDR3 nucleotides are TGTGCCAGCTCACCATTCGAGGGACAGACCTACGAGCAGTACTTC.

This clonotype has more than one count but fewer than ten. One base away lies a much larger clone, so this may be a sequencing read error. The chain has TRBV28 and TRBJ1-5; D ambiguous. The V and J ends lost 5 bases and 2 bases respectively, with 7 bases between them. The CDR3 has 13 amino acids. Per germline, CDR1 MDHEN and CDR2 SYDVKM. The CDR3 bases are TGTGCCAGCAGTAGGGAGGGCAATCAGCCCCAGCATTTT. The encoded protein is CASSREGNQPQHF.

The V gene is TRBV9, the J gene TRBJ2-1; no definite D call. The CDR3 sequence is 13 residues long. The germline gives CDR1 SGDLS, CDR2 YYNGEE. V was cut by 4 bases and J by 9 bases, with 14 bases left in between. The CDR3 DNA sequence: TGTGCCAGCAGCCCGCTAGAATCGGGTGAGCAGTTCTTC. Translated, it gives CASSPLESGEQFF.

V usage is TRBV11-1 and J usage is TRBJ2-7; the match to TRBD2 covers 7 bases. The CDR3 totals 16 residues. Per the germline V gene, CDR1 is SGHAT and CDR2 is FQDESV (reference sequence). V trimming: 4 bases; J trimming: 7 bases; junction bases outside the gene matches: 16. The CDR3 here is CASSSAFKAGVGEQYF. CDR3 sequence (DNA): TGTGCCAGCAGCTCCGCTTTTAAGGCGGGAGTTGGGGAGCAGTACTTC.

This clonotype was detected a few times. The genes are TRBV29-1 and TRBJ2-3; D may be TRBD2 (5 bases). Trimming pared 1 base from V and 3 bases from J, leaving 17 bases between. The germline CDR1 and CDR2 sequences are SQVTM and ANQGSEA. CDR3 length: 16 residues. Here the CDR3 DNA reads TGCAGCGTTGAAGGGGCGCCAAGAGAGGGAACAGATACGCAGTATTTT. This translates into CSVEGAPREGTDTQYF.

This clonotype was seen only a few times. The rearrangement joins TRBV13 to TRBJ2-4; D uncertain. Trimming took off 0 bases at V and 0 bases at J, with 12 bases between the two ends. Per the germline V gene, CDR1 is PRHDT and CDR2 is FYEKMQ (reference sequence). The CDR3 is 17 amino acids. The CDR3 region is CASSLGRGRLAKNIQYF. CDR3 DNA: TGTGCCAGCAGCTTAGGCCGTGGACGGCTAGCCAAAAACATTCAGTACTTC.

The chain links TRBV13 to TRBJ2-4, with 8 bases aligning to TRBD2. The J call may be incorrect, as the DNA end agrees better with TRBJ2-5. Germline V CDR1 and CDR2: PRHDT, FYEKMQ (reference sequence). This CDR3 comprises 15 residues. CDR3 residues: CASSLEGSGIETQYF. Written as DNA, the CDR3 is TGTGCCAGCAGCTTAGAAGGTAGCGGGATAGAGACCCAGTACTTC.

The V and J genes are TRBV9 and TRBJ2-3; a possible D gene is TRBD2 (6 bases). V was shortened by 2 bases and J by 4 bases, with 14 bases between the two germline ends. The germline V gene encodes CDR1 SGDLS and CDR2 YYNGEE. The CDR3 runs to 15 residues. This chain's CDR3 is CASSVGGAVADTQYF. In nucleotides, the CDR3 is TGTGCCAGCAGCGTTGGCGGGGCGGTAGCAGATACGCAGTATTTT.

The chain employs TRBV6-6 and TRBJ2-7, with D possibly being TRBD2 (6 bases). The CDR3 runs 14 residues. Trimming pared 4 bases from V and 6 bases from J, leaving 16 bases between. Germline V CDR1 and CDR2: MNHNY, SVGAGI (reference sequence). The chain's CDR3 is CASSFDPGRGEQYF. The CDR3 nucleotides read TGTGCCAGCAGTTTTGACCCCGGGAGAGGCGAGCAGTACTTC.

The CDR3 loop is CASMRADSPIQETQYF. CDR3 coding DNA: TGCGCCAGCATGAGGGCAGACTCGCCTATCCAAGAGACCCAGTACTTC. The rearrangement links TRBV5-1 to TRBJ2-5; a weak D match, TRBD2 (5 bases). CDR1 and CDR2 (germline): SGHRS, YFSETQ. Trimming left V 6 bases short and J 1 base short, with 19 bases between. This CDR3 has 16 residues.